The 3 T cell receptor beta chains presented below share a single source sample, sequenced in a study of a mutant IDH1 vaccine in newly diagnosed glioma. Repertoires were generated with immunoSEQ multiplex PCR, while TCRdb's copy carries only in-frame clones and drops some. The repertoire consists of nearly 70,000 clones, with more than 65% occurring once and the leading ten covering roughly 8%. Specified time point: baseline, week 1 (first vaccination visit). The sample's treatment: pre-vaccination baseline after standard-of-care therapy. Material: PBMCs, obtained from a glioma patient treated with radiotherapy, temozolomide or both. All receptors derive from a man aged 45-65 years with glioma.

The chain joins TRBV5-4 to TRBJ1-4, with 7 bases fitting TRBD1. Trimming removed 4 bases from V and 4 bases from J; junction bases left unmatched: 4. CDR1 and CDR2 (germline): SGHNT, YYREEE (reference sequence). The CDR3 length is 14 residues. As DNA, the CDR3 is TGTGCCAGCAGCCGACAGGGAATTAATGAAAAACTGTTTTTT. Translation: CASSRQGINEKLFF.

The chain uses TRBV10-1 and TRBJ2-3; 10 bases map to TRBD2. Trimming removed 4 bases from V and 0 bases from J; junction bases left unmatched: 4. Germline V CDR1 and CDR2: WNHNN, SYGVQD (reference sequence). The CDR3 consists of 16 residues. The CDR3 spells CASSGTSGVSTDTQYF. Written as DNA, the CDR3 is TGCGCCAGCAGTGGGACTAGCGGAGTTAGCACAGATACGCAGTATTTT.

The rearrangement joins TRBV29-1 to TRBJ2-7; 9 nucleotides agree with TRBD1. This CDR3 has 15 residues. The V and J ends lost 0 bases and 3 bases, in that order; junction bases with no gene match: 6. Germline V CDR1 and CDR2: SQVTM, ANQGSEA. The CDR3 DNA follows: TGCAGCGTTGAAGAGGGACAGGGCCTGTACTACGAGCAGTACTTC. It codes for CSVEEGQGLYYEQYF.